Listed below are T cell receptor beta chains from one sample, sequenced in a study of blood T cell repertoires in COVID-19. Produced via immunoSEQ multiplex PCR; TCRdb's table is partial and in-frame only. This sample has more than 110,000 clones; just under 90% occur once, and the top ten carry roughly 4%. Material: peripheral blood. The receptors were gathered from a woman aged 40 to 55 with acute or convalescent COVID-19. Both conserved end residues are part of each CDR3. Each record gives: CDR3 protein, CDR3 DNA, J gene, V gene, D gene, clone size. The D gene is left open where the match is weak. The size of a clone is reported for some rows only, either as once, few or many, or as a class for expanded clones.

CDR3: CASSPSLWGGNQPQHF; DNA: TGTGCCAGCAGCCCTTCCTTGTGGGGAGGCAATCAGCCCCAGCATTTT; J: TRBJ1-5; V: TRBV6-2/TRBV6-3; D: NA; size: NA
CDR3: CASSLDEGTQYF; DNA: TGCGCCAGCAGCTTGGACGAGGGGACCCAGTACTTC; J: TRBJ2-5; V: TRBV5-1; D: NA; size: once
CDR3: CASSSPGLAGGPGTGELFF; DNA: TGTGCCAGTAGTTCTCCTGGACTAGCGGGAGGGCCGGGCACCGGGGAGCTGTTTTTT; J: TRBJ2-2; V: TRBV19; D: TRBD2; size: NA
CDR3: CASTPLRGDGYTF; DNA: TGCGCCAGCACCCCCCTCAGGGGCGATGGCTACACCTTC; J: TRBJ1-2; V: TRBV5-1; D: NA; size: NA
CDR3: CASSNDRGNTEAFF; DNA: TGTGCCAGCAGTAACGACAGGGGGAACACTGAAGCTTTCTTT; J: TRBJ1-1; V: TRBV6-2/TRBV6-3; D: TRBD1; size: few
CDR3: CASSPSGLGAQYF; DNA: TGTGCCAGCAGTCCTAGCGGGTTAGGGGCCCAGTACTTC; J: TRBJ2-5; V: TRBV7-2; D: TRBD2; size: few
CDR3: CASSLGLSSGRGYEQYF; DNA: TGTGCCAGCAGCTTAGGTCTGAGTAGCGGGAGAGGTTACGAGCAGTACTTC; J: TRBJ2-7; V: TRBV7-2; D: TRBD2; size: NA
CDR3: CAWRPQGWTEAFF; DNA: TGTGCCTGGAGGCCCCAGGGTTGGACTGAAGCTTTCTTT; J: TRBJ1-1; V: TRBV30; D: NA; size: NA
CDR3: CASSVEGHWYGYTF; DNA: TGTGCCAGCAGCGTAGAAGGACACTGGTATGGCTACACCTTC; J: TRBJ1-2; V: TRBV9; D: NA; size: NA
CDR3: CASSFGGGPGDEQYF; DNA: TGTGCCAGCAGCTTTGGGGGAGGGCCGGGAGACGAGCAGTACTTC; J: TRBJ2-7; V: TRBV11-2; D: TRBD2; size: NA
CDR3: CASSILGTGVYEQFF; DNA: TGTGCCAGCAGCATCCTTGGGACAGGGGTGTATGAGCAGTTCTTC; J: TRBJ2-1; V: TRBV5-8; D: TRBD1; size: NA
CDR3: CASSSAAGVNTEAFF; DNA: TGCGCCAGCAGCTCTGCTGCAGGGGTGAACACTGAAGCTTTCTTT; J: TRBJ1-1; V: TRBV5-1; D: NA; size: NA
CDR3: CAISPDRASGNTIYF; DNA: TGTGCCATCAGCCCCGACAGGGCTTCTGGAAACACCATATATTTT; J: TRBJ1-3; V: TRBV10-3; D: TRBD1; size: NA
CDR3: CASSFWSPDTQYF; DNA: TGTGCCAGCAGTTTTTGGAGTCCAGATACGCAGTATTTT; J: TRBJ2-3; V: TRBV12-3/TRBV12-4; D: NA; size: NA
CDR3: CASSYLGQGADTQYF; DNA: TGTGCCAGCAGTTACCTGGGACAGGGGGCAGATACGCAGTATTTT; J: TRBJ2-3; V: TRBV6-2/TRBV6-3; D: TRBD1; size: NA
CDR3: CASSIGRTANSPLHF; DNA: TGCGCCAGCTCAATCGGGCGGACAGCTAATTCACCCCTCCACTTT; J: TRBJ1-6; V: TRBV4-1; D: NA; size: NA
CDR3: CASSETVAYNSPLHF; DNA: TGTGCCAGCAGTGAGACAGTAGCTTATAATTCACCCCTCCACTTT; J: TRBJ1-6; V: TRBV6-1; D: NA; size: NA
CDR3: CASSRGLAGPYEQYF; DNA: TGCGCCAGCAGCCGAGGACTAGCGGGTCCCTACGAGCAGTACTTC; J: TRBJ2-7; V: TRBV5-1; D: TRBD2; size: NA
CDR3: CASSLAVTDTQYF; DNA: TGTGCCAGCAGTCTAGCGGTCACAGATACGCAGTATTTT; J: TRBJ2-3; V: TRBV7-3; D: TRBD2; size: NA
CDR3: CASSLEGFTSGANVLTF; DNA: TGTGCCAGCAGTTTAGAGGGATTTACCTCTGGGGCCAACGTCCTGACTTTC; J: TRBJ2-6; V: TRBV28; D: NA; size: NA
CDR3: CASSLGSGESNYEQYF; DNA: TGTGCCAGCAGCTTAGGGTCAGGGGAGTCGAACTACGAGCAGTACTTC; J: TRBJ2-7; V: TRBV11-3; D: NA; size: NA
CDR3: CASSPRLGLAEWFEQFF; DNA: TGTGCCAGCAGCCCCCGATTGGGACTAGCGGAATGGTTTGAGCAGTTCTTC; J: TRBJ2-1; V: TRBV6-2/TRBV6-3; D: TRBD2; size: NA
CDR3: CASSIRQLPLHF; DNA: TGTGCCAGTAGTATAAGACAGTTACCCCTCCACTTT; J: TRBJ1-6; V: TRBV19; D: NA; size: NA
CDR3: CASTGATASGKNIQYF; DNA: TGTGCCAGCACGGGGGCGACCGCATCGGGCAAAAACATTCAGTACTTC; J: TRBJ2-4; V: TRBV7-9; D: NA; size: NA
CDR3: CASSYSGTGVYTEAFF; DNA: TGTGCCAGCAGTTACTCGGGGACAGGGGTCTACACTGAAGCTTTCTTT; J: TRBJ1-1; V: TRBV6-5; D: TRBD1; size: NA
CDR3: CASSSPNWGGQFF; DNA: TGTGCCAGCAGCTCCCCAAATTGGGGGGGCCAATTCTTC; J: TRBJ2-1; V: TRBV7-3; D: NA; size: NA
CDR3: CASSNRVNTEAFF; DNA: TGCGCCAGCAGCAACAGAGTAAACACTGAAGCTTTCTTT; J: TRBJ1-1; V: TRBV5-1; D: NA; size: NA
CDR3: CASSLLPTSTGVGNTIYF; DNA: TGTGCCAGCAGCCTACTCCCTACCTCGACAGGGGTTGGAAACACCATATATTTT; J: TRBJ1-3; V: TRBV27; D: TRBD1; size: once
CDR3: CASSLYGLNTEAFF; DNA: TGTGCCAGCAGCTTGTATGGCCTGAACACTGAAGCTTTCTTT; J: TRBJ1-1; V: TRBV5-5; D: NA; size: NA
CDR3: CASSARTGDGNYGYTF; DNA: TGTGCCAGCTCAGCCCGGACAGGGGATGGTAACTATGGCTACACCTTC; J: TRBJ1-2; V: TRBV18; D: TRBD1; size: NA
CDR3: CASSPGQSWGYTF; DNA: TGTGCCAGCTCACCCGGACAGTCATGGGGCTACACCTTC; J: TRBJ1-2; V: TRBV18; D: NA; size: NA
CDR3: CASSLEHYNEQFF; DNA: TGTGCCAGCAGCTTAGAACACTACAATGAGCAGTTCTTC; J: TRBJ2-1; V: TRBV7-2; D: NA; size: NA
CDR3: CSVRGGIVGTEAFF; DNA: TGCAGCGTCCGCGGGGGCATAGTGGGCACTGAAGCTTTCTTT; J: TRBJ1-1; V: TRBV29-1; D: NA; size: NA
CDR3: CASSPPWTSGRITQYF; DNA: TGTGCCAGCTCACCTCCGTGGACTAGCGGGAGGATTACGCAGTATTTT; J: TRBJ2-3; V: TRBV18; D: TRBD2; size: NA
CDR3: CASSSQTGGGRETQYF; DNA: TGTGCCAGCAGCTCCCAAACGGGGGGGGGCCGAGAGACCCAGTACTTC; J: TRBJ2-5; V: TRBV5-4; D: TRBD2; size: NA
CDR3: CASSGQVNTEAFF; DNA: TGTGCCAGCAGTGGACAGGTGAACACTGAAGCTTTCTTT; J: TRBJ1-1; V: TRBV2; D: NA; size: NA
CDR3: CASSGFLLAGGISGANVLTF; DNA: TGTGCCAGTAGTGGGTTCTTGCTAGCGGGAGGGATCTCTGGGGCCAACGTCCTGACTTTC; J: TRBJ2-6; V: TRBV19; D: TRBD2; size: NA
CDR3: CASSLFEAVSYEQYF; DNA: TGCGCCAGCAGCTTGTTCGAAGCGGTCTCCTACGAGCAGTACTTC; J: TRBJ2-7; V: TRBV5-1; D: NA; size: NA
CDR3: CASTPSGTSYNEQFF; DNA: TGTGCCAGCACCCCTAGCGGGACTTCCTACAATGAGCAGTTCTTC; J: TRBJ2-1; V: TRBV9; D: TRBD2; size: NA
CDR3: CASSYSESGPNYGYTF; DNA: TGTGCCAGCAGTTACTCGGAATCAGGGCCTAACTATGGCTACACCTTC; J: TRBJ1-2; V: TRBV6-5; D: NA; size: NA
CDR3: CASSLDSSGTYEQYF; DNA: TGTGCCAGCAGTTTGGACTCATCGGGGACCTACGAGCAGTACTTC; J: TRBJ2-7; V: TRBV6-2/TRBV6-3; D: NA; size: NA
CDR3: CASSLNGGNDEQFF; DNA: TGTGCCAGCAGCTTAAACGGGGGGAACGATGAGCAGTTCTTC; J: TRBJ2-1; V: TRBV7-3; D: TRBD2; size: many
CDR3: CASSPSSGGMGNQPQHF; DNA: TGTGCCAGCAGTCCCTCTTCAGGGGGAATGGGCAATCAGCCCCAGCATTTT; J: TRBJ1-5; V: TRBV7-6; D: TRBD1; size: NA
CDR3: CASHPISLAATTGELFF; DNA: TGTGCCAGTCACCCTATTAGCCTAGCGGCTACCACCGGGGAGCTGTTTTTT; J: TRBJ2-2; V: TRBV19; D: TRBD2; size: NA
CDR3: CATRGQGAVGYTF; DNA: TGTGCCACCAGGGGACAGGGGGCGGTTGGCTACACCTTC; J: TRBJ1-2; V: TRBV24-1; D: TRBD1; size: many
CDR3: CAISRGGQDTGELFF; DNA: TGTGCCATCAGTAGGGGGGGGCAGGACACCGGGGAGCTGTTTTTT; J: TRBJ2-2; V: TRBV10-3; D: NA; size: NA
CDR3: CASSYDRRANYGYTF; DNA: TGTGCCAGCAGTTACGACAGGAGAGCTAACTATGGCTACACCTTC; J: TRBJ1-2; V: TRBV6-2/TRBV6-3; D: NA; size: NA
CDR3: CASSSQRGPRGYTF; DNA: TGTGCCAGCAGCTCGCAGAGGGGGCCTAGGGGCTACACCTTC; J: TRBJ1-2; V: TRBV7-2; D: TRBD1; size: few
CDR3: CASSDGQGTDTQYF; DNA: TGTGCCAGTAGCGACGGACAGGGCACAGATACGCAGTATTTT; J: TRBJ2-3; V: TRBV6-5; D: TRBD1; size: NA
CDR3: CASSLWDRRPGYTF; DNA: TGTGCCAGCAGTTTATGGGACAGACGGCCTGGCTACACCTTC; J: TRBJ1-2; V: TRBV28; D: NA; size: NA
CDR3: CASSQVEGPYGYTF; DNA: TGCGCCAGCAGCCAAGTCGAGGGTCCCTATGGCTACACCTTC; J: TRBJ1-2; V: TRBV4-3; D: NA; size: NA
CDR3: CASSYSTGTPTEAFF; DNA: TGTGCCAGCTCATATTCGACAGGTACACCCACTGAAGCTTTCTTT; J: TRBJ1-1; V: TRBV18; D: NA; size: NA